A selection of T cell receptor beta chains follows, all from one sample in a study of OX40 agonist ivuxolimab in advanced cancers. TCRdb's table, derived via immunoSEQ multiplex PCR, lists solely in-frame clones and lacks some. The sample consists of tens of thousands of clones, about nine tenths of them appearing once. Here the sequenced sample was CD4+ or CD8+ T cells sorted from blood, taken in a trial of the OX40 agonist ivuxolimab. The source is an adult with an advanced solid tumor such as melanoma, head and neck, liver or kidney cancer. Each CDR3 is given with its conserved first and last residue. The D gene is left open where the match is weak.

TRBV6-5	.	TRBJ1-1	CASSGLSMNTEAFF	TGTGCCAGCTCGGGACTCTCCATGAACACTGAAGCTTTCTTT
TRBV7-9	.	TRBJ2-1	CASSLLVEQFF	TGTGCCAGCAGCTTATTAGTTGAGCAGTTCTTC
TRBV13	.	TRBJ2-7	CASSLYSSYEQYF	TGTGCCAGCAGCTTATACAGTTCCTACGAGCAGTACTTC
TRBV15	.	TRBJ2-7	CATSRRVPYEQYF	TGTGCCACCAGCAGAAGGGTCCCCTACGAGCAGTACTTC
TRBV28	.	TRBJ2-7	CASRSPLSYEQYF	TGTGCCAGCAGAAGTCCACTCTCCTACGAGCAGTACTTC
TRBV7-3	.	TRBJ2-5	CASQKSDTEETQYF	TGTGCCAGTCAGAAAAGTGACACTGAAGAGACCCAGTACTTC
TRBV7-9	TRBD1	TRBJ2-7	CASSLAQGRFVEQYF	TGTGCCAGCAGCTTAGCACAGGGGAGATTCGTCGAGCAGTACTTC
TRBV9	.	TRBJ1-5	CASSVGTELNQPQHF	TGTGCCAGCAGCGTAGGGACAGAACTCAATCAGCCCCAGCATTTT
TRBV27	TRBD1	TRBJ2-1	CASSDGTGAHNEQFF	TGTGCCAGCAGTGACGGGACAGGCGCCCACAATGAGCAGTTCTTC
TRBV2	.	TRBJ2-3	CASRLLSEGVRVTDTQYF	TGTGCCAGCAGACTCCTGTCAGAGGGAGTGAGGGTCACAGATACGCAGTATTTT
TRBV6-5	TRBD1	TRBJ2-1	CASTPGQGGSEQFF	TGTGCCAGCACCCCGGGACAGGGCGGGAGTGAGCAGTTCTTC
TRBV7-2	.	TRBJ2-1	CASSLVGGSLGDEQFF	TGTGCCAGCAGCTTAGTAGGTGGGAGTCTGGGGGATGAGCAGTTCTTC
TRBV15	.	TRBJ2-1	CATSRLAREQFF	TGTGCCACCAGCAGACTAGCACGAGAGCAGTTCTTC
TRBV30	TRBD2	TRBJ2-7	CAYSGGANPYEQYF	TGTGCCTACTCCGGGGGGGCGAACCCCTACGAGCAGTACTTC
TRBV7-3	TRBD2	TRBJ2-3	CASSPGTSGGTDTQYF	TGTGCCAGCAGCCCCGGGACTAGCGGGGGCACAGATACGCAGTATTTT
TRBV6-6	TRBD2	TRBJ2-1	CASSNGAGGYNEQFF	TGTGCCAGCAGCAACGGGGCGGGAGGCTACAATGAGCAGTTCTTC
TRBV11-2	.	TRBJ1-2	CAGGPTRDRYYTF	TGTGCCGGAGGCCCAACACGCGACCGATATTACACCTTC
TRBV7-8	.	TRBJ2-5	CASSLGGSVQETQYF	TGTGCCAGCAGCTTAGGCGGGTCGGTCCAAGAGACCCAGTACTTC